The next 29 T cell receptor beta chains were all read from a single sample in a study of OX40 agonist ivuxolimab in advanced cancers. The method was immunoSEQ multiplex PCR; TCRdb's version includes in-frame clones alone and lacks a portion of them. The table includes tens of thousands of clones, more than 85% detected once. The material sequenced was CD4+ or CD8+ T cells sorted from blood, taken in a trial of the OX40 agonist ivuxolimab. Receptors originate from an adult with an advanced solid tumor such as melanoma, head and neck, liver or kidney cancer.

The V call is TRBV28, the J call TRBJ1-3; 9 bases fit TRBD1. This CDR3 spans 18 amino acids. V was pared by 10 bases and J by 1 base, with 17 bases of the junction left unmatched. Germline CDR1 and CDR2: MDHEN and SYDVKM. Written as DNA, the CDR3 is TGTGCCACCCAACCGAGAGACAGGGGGAGTTGGTCTGGAAACACCATATATTTT. Amino acid sequence: CATQPRDRGSWSGNTIYF.

The chain has TRBV29-1 and TRBJ1-1, with a weak D call TRBD1 (5 bases). CDR1 and CDR2 from the germline V gene are SQVTM and ANQGSEA. This CDR3 contains 13 residues. The V gene lost 8 bases and the J gene lost 4 bases, with 17 bases spanning the gap. CDR3 DNA sequence: TGCAGCACCCGCGGGGTCGGGGGCACTGAAGCTTTCTTT. Its protein product is CSTRGVGGTEAFF.

This chain links TRBV5-1 with TRBJ2-7; D is perhaps TRBD2 (5 bases). Trimming removed 6 bases from V and 6 bases from J, with 22 bases in between. Looked up from germline, CDR1 is SGHRS and CDR2 is YFSETQ. CDR3 length: 15 amino acids. CDR3 coding DNA: TGCGCCAGCACTGATCAGCCCGGGCCGGGGATCGAGCAGTACTTC. This codes for CASTDQPGPGIEQYF.

This chain links TRBV6-6 with TRBJ2-7, with D uncertain. CDR1 and CDR2 from the germline V gene are MNHNY and SVGAGI (reference sequence). This CDR3 has 13 residues. Trimming took off 5 bases at V and 5 bases at J, with 13 bases between the two ends. CDR3 amino acids: CASSLIEFDEQYF. Written as DNA, the CDR3 is TGTGCCAGCAGTCTGATTGAGTTCGACGAGCAGTACTTC.

V usage is TRBV11-1 and J usage is TRBJ2-2, with 8 bases that match TRBD2. Germline V gene data show CDR1 as SGHAT and CDR2 as FQDESV (reference sequence). This CDR3 has 16 residues. Trimming at V came to 0 bases and at J to 0 bases, leaving 0 bases not matched to a gene. CDR3: CASSLAAGANTGELFF. CDR3 coding DNA: TGTGCCAGCAGCTTAGCAGCGGGGGCGAACACCGGGGAGCTGTTTTTT.

The chain couples TRBV5-4 to TRBJ2-4; TRBD2 matches at 9 bases. Germline V CDR1 and CDR2: SGHNT, YYREEE (reference sequence). V trimming: 5 bases; J trimming: 9 bases; junction bases outside the gene matches: 15. There are 16 residues in the CDR3. The CDR3 nucleotides are TGTGCCAGCAGGTCGGAAAGCGGGAGGTTGAAGGGCATTCAGTACTTC. It is translated as CASRSESGRLKGIQYF.

The gene calls are TRBV28 and TRBJ2-3; D could derive from TRBD1 or TRBD2 (6 bases each). Germline V CDR1 and CDR2: MDHEN, SYDVKM. The CDR3 contains 17 residues. The ends were cut back, 7 bases at V and 2 bases at J, with 22 bases in the middle. CDR3 amino acids: CASNPSGARGITDTQYF. CDR3 sequence (DNA): TGTGCCAGCAACCCTTCGGGGGCGCGGGGCATCACAGATACGCAGTATTTT.

A single count supports this clone. This chain joins TRBV28 and TRBJ2-7, with 8 bases identical to TRBD1. Germline lookup yields CDR1 MDHEN and CDR2 SYDVKM. CDR3 length: 14 residues. V gave up 8 bases and J gave up 2 bases; unmatched junction bases: 8. CDR3 sequence: CASLNSGGAYEQYF. CDR3 DNA sequence: TGTGCCAGCTTAAACTCAGGGGGCGCCTACGAGCAGTACTTC.

The V gene is TRBV5-1, the J gene TRBJ2-7; the match to TRBD1 covers 11 bases. This CDR3 is 14 amino acids long. Germline CDR1 reads SGHRS; CDR2 reads YFSETQ. With 0 bases clipped from V and 6 bases from J, the junction kept 2 bases outside the gene matches. The CDR3 sequence: CASSLGTGGFEQYF. DNA for the CDR3: TGCGCCAGCAGCTTGGGGACAGGGGGCTTCGAGCAGTACTTC.

This clone has a single count. The chain carries TRBV20-1 and TRBJ1-1; 7 bases are a match to TRBD1. The CDR3 covers 11 residues. In germline, CDR1 is DFQATT, CDR2 SNEGSKA (reference sequence). The V and J ends lost 5 bases and 6 bases, in that order; junction bases with no gene match: 3. The CDR3 here is CSAWDSPEAFF. The CDR3 DNA sequence: TGCAGTGCTTGGGACAGCCCTGAAGCTTTCTTT.

V is TRBV5-4 and J is TRBJ1-2; weak D call: TRBD1 (5 bases). Trimming cost V 0 bases and J 2 bases, with 11 bases left between them. This CDR3 is built from 15 residues. The germline CDR1 and CDR2 sequences are SGHNT and YYREEE (reference sequence). CDR3 loop: CASSLDAQGNYGYTF. CDR3 DNA: TGTGCCAGCAGCTTGGATGCCCAGGGAAACTATGGCTACACCTTC.

CDR3 in amino acids: CAWRGPLGEKLFF. CDR3 sequence (DNA): TGTGCCTGGCGGGGGCCCTTGGGTGAAAAACTGTTTTTT. This chain links TRBV30 with TRBJ1-4; D may be TRBD1 (6 bases). The CDR3 spans 13 residues. The ends were cut back, 5 bases at V and 7 bases at J, with 14 bases in the middle. Germline CDR1 GTSNPN, CDR2 SVGIG (reference sequence).

The V gene is TRBV28, the J gene TRBJ1-1; a weak D match, TRBD1 (5 bases). Per germline, CDR1 MDHEN and CDR2 SYDVKM. The CDR3 loop spans 10 amino acids. The V end lost 7 bases, the J end lost 11 bases, and 11 bases lay between the germline ends. For the CDR3, the DNA is TGTGCCAGCAACCGGGGCCGCGCTTTCTTT. It translates to CASNRGRAFF.

This chain uses TRBV5-1 with TRBJ2-5; the D gene is possibly TRBD1 (6 bases). The CDR3 has 12 residues. Trimming shortened V by 4 bases and J by 5 bases, and 9 bases separated the two germline ends. From germline, CDR1 is SGHRS and CDR2 YFSETQ. CDR3 coding DNA: TGCGCCAGCAGCAAGGGGGAGGAGACCCAGTACTTC. Translation gives CASSKGEETQYF.

This clone turned up a few times. The chain recombines TRBV4-2 with TRBJ2-7, with 9 positions matching TRBD2. After removal of 4 bases from V and 3 bases from J, the junction contained 7 bases not matched to a gene. This CDR3 is built from 15 residues. Germline loops: CDR1 LGHNA, CDR2 YNFKEQ. CDR3 sequence (DNA): TGTGCCAGCAGCCTGGCGGGAGGGTCTGTCTACGAGCAGTACTTC. Protein sequence: CASSLAGGSVYEQYF.

The genes are TRBV4-1 and TRBJ2-2; no clear D gene. From germline, CDR1 is MGHRA and CDR2 YSYEKL. V dropped 0 bases and J dropped 1 base, with 6 bases sitting between them. CDR3 size: 15 residues. CDR3 protein: CASSQDWGNTGELFF. DNA of the CDR3: TGCGCCAGCAGCCAAGATTGGGGGAACACCGGGGAGCTGTTTTTT.

DNA of the CDR3: TGTGCCAGCAGCTTAAAGATCACCGATAAAGAGACCCAGTACTTC. Residues: CASSLKITDKETQYF. V and J are TRBV7-9 and TRBJ2-5; no definite D call. CDR1 is SEHNR, CDR2 FQNEAQ, per germline (reference sequence). The CDR3 totals 15 residues. V dropped 2 bases and J dropped 3 bases, with 13 bases sitting between them.

This chain links TRBV5-6 with TRBJ1-2; the D is unclear. In germline, CDR1 is SGHDT, CDR2 YYEEEE. The CDR3 totals 13 residues. Trimming took 4 bases from V and 0 from J, leaving 7 bases between them. The CDR3 region is CASSPTTNYGYTF. The CDR3 DNA follows: TGTGCCAGCAGCCCGACTACTAACTATGGCTACACCTTC.

The genes are TRBV9 and TRBJ2-6; tentatively, D is TRBD2 (6 bases). Germline CDR1 and CDR2: SGDLS and YYNGEE. V dropped 0 bases and J dropped 0 bases, with 25 bases sitting between them. The CDR3 spans 22 residues. The CDR3 spells CASSVAQVGTWGLGSGANVLTF. CDR3 in DNA: TGTGCCAGCAGCGTAGCTCAGGTAGGGACTTGGGGTTTGGGCTCTGGGGCCAACGTCCTGACTTTC.

V and J are TRBV6-9 and TRBJ1-1; D possibly corresponds to TRBD1 (5 bases). Trimming shortened V by 4 bases and J by 0 bases, and 6 bases separated the two germline ends. Germline V CDR1 and CDR2: MNHGY, SVAAGI. The CDR3 extends over 13 amino acids. The CDR3 DNA sequence: TGTGCCAGCAGTTTGACAGTGAACACTGAAGCTTTCTTT. Its protein is CASSLTVNTEAFF.

CDR3: CAISESVSSYEQYF. CDR3 coding DNA: TGTGCCATCAGTGAGTCGGTCTCCTCCTACGAGCAGTACTTC. V and J are TRBV10-3 and TRBJ2-7; D is unclear. Trimming removed 0 bases from V and 0 bases from J, with 6 bases in between. Germline V gives CDR1 ENHRY, CDR2 SYGVKD. The CDR3 has 14 amino acids.

The chain uses TRBV9 and TRBJ1-2; weak D call: TRBD1 (6 bases). Trimming took off 0 bases at V and 6 bases at J, with 12 bases between the two ends. This CDR3 has 14 residues. Germline V gene data show CDR1 as SGDLS and CDR2 as YYNGEE. The CDR3 DNA reads as TGTGCCAGCAGCGTAGACGGACAGTGGGATGGCTACACCTTC. This codes for CASSVDGQWDGYTF.

The gene calls are TRBV7-2 and TRBJ1-2; D unclear. Germline V gene data show CDR1 as SGHTA and CDR2 as FQGNSA. Trimming left V 2 bases short and J 3 bases short, with 7 bases between. CDR3 length: 13 amino acids. In DNA form, the CDR3 reads TGTGCCAGCAGCTTACCAAGCCACTATGGCTACACCTTC. This gives the protein CASSLPSHYGYTF.

This clone has only a few counts. This chain uses TRBV19 with TRBJ1-5; 9 positions agree with TRBD1. The CDR3 length is 15 residues. Trimming removed 5 bases from V and 7 bases from J; junction bases left unmatched: 9. The germline V gene has CDR1 LNHDA and CDR2 SQIVND (reference sequence). The CDR3 DNA follows: TGTGCCAGTAGTTTCCTCGGGGACAGGGTACAGCCCCAGCATTTT. Protein sequence: CASSFLGDRVQPQHF.

This rearrangement joins TRBV29-1 to TRBJ2-1; 7 nucleotides line up with TRBD2. Trimming removed 7 bases from V and 2 bases from J; junction bases left unmatched: 8. Germline CDR1 reads SQVTM; CDR2 reads ANQGSEA. The CDR3 runs to 14 residues. The CDR3 nucleotides are TGCAGCGCCGCGGCTAGCGGAACCTACAATGAGCAGTTCTTC. It yields the protein CSAAASGTYNEQFF.

J is TRBJ1-5 and V is TRBV19; TRBD1 aligns across 7 bases. Germline CDR1 is LNHDA and CDR2 is SQIVND (reference sequence). The CDR3 is 14 residues long. V trimming: 10 bases; J trimming: 6 bases; junction bases outside the gene matches: 12. The CDR3 loop reads CATTEGGAGQPQHF. DNA of the CDR3: TGTGCCACCACTGAAGGGGGCGCGGGTCAGCCCCAGCATTTT.

Regarding this clone: The limits of the CDR3 on the DNA are not certain, so only TCRdb's listed CDR3 is given. The rearrangement joins TRBV11-3 to TRBJ1-6; no check of the table's D call, TRBD1, against the DNA was made. From its first to its last residue, the CDR3 has 13 amino acids. Per the germline V gene, CDR1 is SGHNT and CDR2 is YENEEA. This CDR3 is CASSLEVGQGAVF.

The CDR3 sequence: CASSWGQGAEYGYTF. For the CDR3, the DNA is TGTGCCAGCAGCTGGGGACAGGGGGCGGAGTATGGCTACACCTTC. The chain couples TRBV7-8 to TRBJ1-2; 12 bases agree with TRBD1. CDR3 length: 15 amino acids. Germline V gene data show CDR1 as SGHVS and CDR2 as FQNEAQ. Trimming took 4 bases from V and 5 from J; bases not matched to a gene: 5. Full variable domain (outside the CDR3, taken from reference TRBV7-8 and TRBJ1-2): GAGVSQSPRYKVAKRGQDVALRCDPISGHVSLFWYQQALGQGPEFLTYFQNEAQLDKSGLPSDRFFAERPEGSVSTLKIQRTQQEDSAVYLCASSWGQGAEYGYTFGSGTRLTVV.

This clone was counted only a few times. The chain is built from TRBV2 and TRBJ2-3; D remains ambiguous. Trimming removed 5 bases from V and 0 bases from J, with 12 bases in between. Germline CDR1 reads SNHLY; CDR2 reads FYNNEI. The CDR3 runs 15 residues. Written as DNA, the CDR3 is TGTGCCAGCAGTAGCATATATGTCAGCACAGATACGCAGTATTTT. Its protein product is CASSSIYVSTDTQYF.